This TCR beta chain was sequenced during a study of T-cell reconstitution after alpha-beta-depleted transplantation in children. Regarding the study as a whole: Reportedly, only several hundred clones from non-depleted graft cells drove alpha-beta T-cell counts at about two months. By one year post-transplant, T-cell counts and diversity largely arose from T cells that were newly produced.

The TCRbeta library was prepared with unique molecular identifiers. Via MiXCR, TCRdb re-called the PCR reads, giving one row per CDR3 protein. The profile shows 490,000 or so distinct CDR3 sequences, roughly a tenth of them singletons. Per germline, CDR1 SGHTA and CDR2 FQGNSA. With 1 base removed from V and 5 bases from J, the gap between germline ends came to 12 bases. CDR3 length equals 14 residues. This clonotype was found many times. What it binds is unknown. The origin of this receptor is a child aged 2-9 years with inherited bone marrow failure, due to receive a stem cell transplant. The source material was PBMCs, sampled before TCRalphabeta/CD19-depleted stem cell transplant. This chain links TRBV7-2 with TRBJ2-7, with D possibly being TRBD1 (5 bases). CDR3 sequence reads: CASSLEVDRDEQYF. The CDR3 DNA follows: TGTGCCAGCAGCTTAGAGGTCGACAGAGACGAGCAGTACTTC.